This T cell receptor beta chain was retrieved from a study of cytotoxic CD8 clonotypes in ibrutinib-treated CLL. This CDR3 has 19 amino acids. Germline trimming cut 5 bases from V and 8 bases from J; bases unmatched to any gene: 24. Germline-derived CDR1 and CDR2 are LNHDA and SQIVND (reference sequence). The TCR beta libraries used roughly 2.2 micrograms of genomic DNA that came from cryopreserved PBMCs. This clone was observed once. Sequencing was performed with immunoSEQ multiplex PCR; in TCRdb, only in-frame clones are kept and a portion is missing. This table holds 150,000 to 200,000 clones, 81% found once.

The input for sequencing was PBMCs, taken after 12 months of ibrutinib treatment. The chain links TRBV19 to TRBJ2-1; 7 nucleotides line up with TRBD2. The TCR sequence derives from a human donor with chronic lymphocytic leukemia. The DNA of the CDR3 is TGTGCCAGTAGTTACGGTGGTGTTTGGGCTAGCGGACGGTGGGATGAGCAGTTCTTC. Protein sequence: CASSYGGVWASGRWDEQFF.